This TCR beta chain was identified in a study of blood T cells in healthy people across ages. A second PCR of about 7 to 11 cycles used a sample-barcoded 5' primer and a J-beta primer mix. MiXCR was run by TCRdb on the 5' RACE reads, yielding one entry per CDR3 protein. This sample has roughly 800,000 distinct CDR3 sequences, with approximately 24% found just once. Looked up from germline, CDR1 is SGHTA and CDR2 is FQGNSA. The CDR3 sequence is 12 residues long. In the case of this clonotype: Its antigen remains unknown. A read error may produce the germline difference seen at one junction end.

Overall study findings and caveats: Donors of long life had a larger count of naive CD4+ cells and greater diversity than aged donors.

These data are also associated with another study on T cells of mothers and their children.

This chain joins TRBV7-2 and TRBJ1-1; maybe TRBD1 (5 bases). The sequenced sample consisted of blood. The TCR sequence derives from a boy aged 5-17 years in good health. CDR3 sequence reads: CASSLGVTGAFF. The DNA of the CDR3 is TGTGCCAGCAGCCTGGGGGTCACTGGAGCTTTCTTT.